The clone carrying this T cell receptor (beta chain) was detected once. Its matching antigen is unknown. V shed 5 bases and J 13 bases; nucleotides not matched to a gene: 11. This CDR3 has 12 residues. Germline V gives CDR1 SGHAT, CDR2 FQNNGV. This entry belongs to a study of lymphopenia after photon versus proton radiotherapy. Study conclusions and caveats: Post-nadir diversity loss with photons came from oligoclonal expansion, particularly CD8+ Temra cells.

Measured with immunoSEQ multiplex PCR; TCRdb has only the in-frame clones, and not every one. This table has tens of thousands of clones, around 84% appearing once. Sequencing was performed on peripheral blood, taken from a patient treated with proton-based radiotherapy. The clonotype was recovered from a woman in her 70s with pancreatic cancer. Some clones in this sample may be carry-over from other donors' samples. V gene TRBV11-2 combines with J gene TRBJ2-7, with TRBD1 identical over 7 bases. The CDR3 is CASSQTGQLSYF. CDR3 DNA: TGTGCCAGCAGCCAGACGGGACAGCTAAGCTACTTC.